Shown below are 10 T cell receptor beta chains from a single sample sequenced in a study of T cells in Graves' hyperthyroidism and ophthalmopathy (dated by TCRdb to about 2019). The library was produced with multiplex PCR. The reads were generated on an Illumina HiSeq 2000. The TCR beta CDR3 regions were amplified from the RNA transcripts. The first round of RT-PCR for the TCR CDR3 was performed with the HTBI primer set and the Qiagen OneStep RT-PCR kit. In TCRdb, the public reads were trimmed at Q25 with fastp and aligned with MiXCR, with productive beta chains retained. Rows merge per CDR3 protein into single entries with the most common DNA and genes. This sample holds about 420,000 distinct CDR3 sequences; around 15% were observed only once. The ten largest clones take up 5% to 6.5% of the sample. What was sequenced was blood. These receptors were obtained from a woman aged 18-29 years with Graves' hyperthyroidism.

This clonotype has a handful of counts. The chain links TRBV4-1 to TRBJ1-5; D uncertain. V lost 0 bases, J lost 4 bases, and 13 bases lay in between. This CDR3 has 16 amino acids. The germline V gene has CDR1 MGHRA and CDR2 YSYEKL. CDR3 DNA sequence: TGCGCCAGCAGCCAAGAACGTGGAACTACAAATCAGCCCCAGCATTTT. Translation: CASSQERGTTNQPQHF.

This clonotype was found many times. The chain is built from TRBV12-3 or TRBV12-4 and TRBJ1-2; 8 positions match TRBD1. The CDR3 length is 15 residues. Germline trimming cut 3 bases from V and 7 bases from J; bases unmatched to any gene: 10. CDR3 coding DNA: TGTGCCAGCAGTTTGTTCCCCGGGACAGGATTTGGCTACACCTTC. Translated: CASSLFPGTGFGYTF.

This clonotype showed up many times. V gene TRBV27 combines with J gene TRBJ2-2; D is uncertain. The CDR3 contains 10 residues. Germline-derived CDR1 and CDR2 are MNHEY and SMNVEV (reference sequence). V lost 8 bases and J 6 bases, leaving 4 bases between the germline ends. The CDR3 region has the DNA TGTGCCAGCGGTTCCGGGGAGCTGTTTTTT. This encodes CASGSGELFF.

This clonotype was seen a handful of times. The CDR3 spells CASSQDSGRGADTQYF. The CDR3 DNA reads TGTGCCAGCAGCCAAGATAGCGGGAGGGGTGCAGATACGCAGTATTTT. V is TRBV4-2 and J is TRBJ2-3; 11 nucleotides align to TRBD2. The CDR3 covers 16 residues. Trimming removed 0 bases from V and 4 bases from J; junction bases left unmatched: 3. CDR1 and CDR2 from the germline V gene are LGHNA and YNFKEQ.

This clonotype was recorded a few times. The rearrangement uses TRBV18 and TRBJ2-3; 7 nucleotides align to TRBD2. Per germline, CDR1 KGHSH and CDR2 LQKENI. This CDR3 is 14 amino acids long. Germline trimming cut 11 bases from V and 0 bases from J; bases unmatched to any gene: 8. The DNA of the CDR3 is TGTGCCGGCCACGGGCGGGAGAGCACAGATACGCAGTATTTT. Amino acid sequence: CAGHGRESTDTQYF. Based on the CDR3 plus reference TRBV18 and TRBJ2-3, the full variable domain is NAGVMQNPRHLVRRRGQEARLRCSPMKGHSHVYWYRQLPEEGLKFMVYLQKENIIDESGMPKERFSAEFPKEGPSILRIQQVVRGDSAAYFCAGHGRESTDTQYFGPGTRLTVL.

This rearrangement joins TRBV29-1 to TRBJ2-3; TRBD1 or TRBD2 may be the D gene (5 bases each). V was pared by 4 bases and J by 5 bases, with 19 bases between. This CDR3 is built from 15 residues. CDR1 SQVTM and CDR2 ANQGSEA come from the germline V gene. The CDR3 region is CSVAGTPTSGDTQYF. CDR3 DNA sequence: TGCAGCGTTGCTGGGACGCCCACATCGGGAGATACGCAGTATTTT.

This clonotype was observed many times. V usage is TRBV5-1 and J usage is TRBJ1-1; unclear D gene. The germline CDR1 and CDR2 sequences are SGHRS and YFSETQ. The V and J ends lost 2 bases and 1 base respectively, with 9 bases between them. This CDR3 is built from 14 residues. CDR3 DNA sequence: TGCGCCAGCAGCTTCGAACTGGAGAACACTGAAGCTTTCTTT. It yields the protein CASSFELENTEAFF.

The gene calls are TRBV28 and TRBJ2-1; D unresolved. This CDR3 spans 11 amino acids. Trimming removed 6 bases at V and 6 bases at J, with 6 bases between. Germline CDR1 reads MDHEN; CDR2 reads SYDVKM. This CDR3 reads CASRQSNEQFF. The CDR3 nucleotides read TGTGCCAGCAGGCAGAGCAATGAGCAGTTCTTC.

The V call is TRBV12-3 or TRBV12-4, the J call TRBJ1-3; D unresolved. This CDR3 comprises 17 residues. V lost 2 bases and J 0 bases, leaving 14 bases between the germline ends. The DNA for the CDR3 is TGTGCCAGCAGTTTATATAGCGCCAGCATCTCTGGAAACACCATATATTTT. This translates into CASSLYSASISGNTIYF.

This clonotype was counted ten times or more. The chain carries TRBV18 and TRBJ1-2; D gene ambiguous. V was cut by 1 base and J by 2 bases, with 8 bases left in between. CDR1 and CDR2 (germline): KGHSH, LQKENI. The CDR3 sequence is 14 residues long. DNA of the CDR3: TGTGCCAGCTCACCACTTATGGGGAACTATGGCTACACCTTC. Translation: CASSPLMGNYGYTF.